This record looks at one T cell receptor (beta chain) sequence and its context. Its antigen is unknown. PCR involved 60 Vbeta and 13 Jbeta primers. The repertoire was sequenced with immunoSEQ multiplex PCR; TCRdb's copy has only in-frame clones and lacks some. The repertoire includes around 100,000 clones, approximately 77% of them detected once, and around a tenth sits in the top ten. These data originate in a study of cytomegalovirus exposure and HLA in healthy donors. Broader study findings: Using a false discovery rate of 0.05, a later analysis showed that around 16,000 TCR beta sequences were associated with HLA alleles. Trimming of TCR beta V- and J-genes showed a link, identified in a later analysis, to a missense DCLRE1C variant.

Trimming took 0 bases from V and 5 from J, leaving 15 bases between them. The CDR3 is 16 residues long. In germline, CDR1 is SGHTA, CDR2 FQGTGA. This sequence originates from a male donor in good health and CMV-seropositive. The specimen was PBMCs. J is TRBJ2-3 and V is TRBV7-3; D is possibly TRBD2 (7 bases). DNA for the CDR3: TGTGCCAGCAGCTTAACTCCTAGCGGAGGGGGAGATACGCAGTATTTT. It yields the protein CASSLTPSGGGDTQYF.